A selection of T cell receptor beta chains follows, all from one sample in a study of PD-1 blockade in classical Hodgkin lymphoma. Clones were read by immunoSEQ multiplex PCR, and TCRdb kept only the in-frame ones, dropping some. The top ten hold around 2.1% of the sample, which has under 20,000 clones, around 80% seen once. The sample was CD4+ T cells from blood, taken before the fourth cycle of nivolumab. These receptors all come from a human donor with classical Hodgkin lymphoma. CDR3s include the opening cysteine and the closing phenylalanine or tryptophan. D genes are given only for firm matches.

>NA|TRBV7-9|TRBJ1-3
CASSLATGTGNTIYF
>TRBD1|TRBV7-6|TRBJ2-5
CASSLRRGETQYF
>TRBD1|TRBV6-6|TRBJ1-1
CASSPGGRTEAFF
>NA|TRBV5-1|TRBJ2-2
CASSFPGLVTGELFF
>TRBD1|TRBV11-2|TRBJ2-3
CASSYSGTDTDTQYF
>NA|TRBV19|TRBJ1-5
CASLRGFRDNQPQHF
>TRBD2|TRBV19|TRBJ2-2
CASSRSGGTGELFF
>TRBD2|TRBV4-3|TRBJ2-2
CASSQDRGAGGTGELFF
>NA|TRBV7-2|TRBJ2-7
CASSLVGGLSSYEQYF
>TRBD2|TRBV28|TRBJ2-1
CASSPRLAGGEEQFF
>NA|TRBV2|TRBJ2-5
CASSVAVVNGVETQYF
>NA|TRBV30|TRBJ2-2
CAWSGGGSPVLGELFF
>TRBD2|TRBV5-4|TRBJ2-3
CASRNTRGSDTQYF
>NA|TRBV4-1|TRBJ2-1
CASSQYRAGAYEQFF
>NA|TRBV7-6|TRBJ1-6
CASSSRVDSPLHF
>TRBD1|TRBV5-1|TRBJ2-3
CASSSQGNPTDTQYF
>NA|TRBV4-1|TRBJ2-2
CASSQDPPGGADTGELFF
>TRBD2|TRBV7-9|TRBJ2-5
CASSLGLAGGPGETQYF
>TRBD1|TRBV5-1|TRBJ2-7
CASSTPGQSYEQYF
>NA|TRBV6-1|TRBJ2-3
CASSEAKGWMGTDTQYF
>NA|TRBV19|TRBJ2-2
CASSITSGAGELFF
>TRBD1|TRBV6-5|TRBJ2-2
CASRRTGDTGELFF
>NA|TRBV7-8|TRBJ2-3
CASSLGAGAVGDTQYF
>NA|TRBV11-3|TRBJ2-2
CASSTGRNTGELFF
>NA|TRBV6-1|TRBJ2-3
CASRDLGGPGDTQYF
>TRBD2|TRBV5-1|TRBJ2-3
CASSSTGRAEDTQYF
>TRBD2|TRBV4-1|TRBJ2-3
CASSPSGSPQYF
>NA|TRBV4-1|TRBJ2-6
CASSQDLGSGANVLTF
>NA|TRBV19|TRBJ2-3
CASSRRGQGGTDTQYF
>NA|TRBV5-1|TRBJ2-2
CASSFGVTGVGELFF
>NA|TRBV19|TRBJ1-6
CASMRQVNSPLHF
>TRBD1|TRBV28|TRBJ1-2
CASQSQGGTNYGYTF
>NA|TRBV5-8|TRBJ1-4
CASGSDSTNEKLFF